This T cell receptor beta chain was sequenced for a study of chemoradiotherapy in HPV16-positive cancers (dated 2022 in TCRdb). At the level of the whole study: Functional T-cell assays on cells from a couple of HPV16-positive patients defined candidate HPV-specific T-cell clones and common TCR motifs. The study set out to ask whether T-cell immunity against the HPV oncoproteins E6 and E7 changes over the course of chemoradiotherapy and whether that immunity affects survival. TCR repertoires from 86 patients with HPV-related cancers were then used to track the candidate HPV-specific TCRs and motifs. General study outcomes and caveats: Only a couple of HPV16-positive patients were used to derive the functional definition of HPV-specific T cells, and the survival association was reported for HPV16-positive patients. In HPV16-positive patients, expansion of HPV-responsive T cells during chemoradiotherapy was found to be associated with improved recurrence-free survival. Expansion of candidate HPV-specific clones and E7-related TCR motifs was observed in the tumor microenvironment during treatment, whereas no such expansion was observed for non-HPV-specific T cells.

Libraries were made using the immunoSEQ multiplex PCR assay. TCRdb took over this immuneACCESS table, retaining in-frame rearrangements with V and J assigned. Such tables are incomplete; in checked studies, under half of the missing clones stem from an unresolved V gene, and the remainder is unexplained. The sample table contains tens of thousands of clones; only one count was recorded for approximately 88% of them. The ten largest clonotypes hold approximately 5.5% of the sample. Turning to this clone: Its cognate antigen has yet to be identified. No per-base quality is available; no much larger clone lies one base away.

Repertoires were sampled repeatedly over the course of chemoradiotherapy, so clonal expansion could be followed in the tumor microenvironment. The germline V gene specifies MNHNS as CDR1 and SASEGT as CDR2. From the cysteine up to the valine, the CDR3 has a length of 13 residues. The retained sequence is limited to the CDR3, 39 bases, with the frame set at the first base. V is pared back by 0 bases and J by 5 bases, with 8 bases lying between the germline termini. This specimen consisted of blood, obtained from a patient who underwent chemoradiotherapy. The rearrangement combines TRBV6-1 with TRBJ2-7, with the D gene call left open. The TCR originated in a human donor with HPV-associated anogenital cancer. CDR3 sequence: CASSEAYQDEQYV. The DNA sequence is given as TGTGCCAGCAGTGAAGCGTATCAGGACGAGCAGTACGTC.